This entry lists 7 T cell receptor beta chains sequenced from one sample in a study of blood T cells in healthy people across ages. A J-beta primer mix and a sample-barcoded 5' primer were used in a second PCR of roughly 6 to 11 cycles. MiXCR, run by TCRdb on the 5' RACE reads, gives a single entry per CDR3 protein. This sample yields some 670,000 distinct CDR3 sequences, of which roughly half are seen a single time; less than 15% belongs to the top ten. Sequenced input: blood. The origin of the receptors is a woman aged 80 or over in good health.

This clonotype was found many times. J is TRBJ1-4 and V is TRBV5-1; D is unclear. Between the trimmed V and J ends, which lost 4 bases and 5 bases, there was a span of 9 bases. Germline V gene sequence: CDR1 SGHRS, CDR2 YFSETQ. CDR3 length: 13 amino acids. Here the CDR3 reads CASSKDGNEKLFF. The CDR3 nucleotides are TGCGCCAGCAGCAAGGACGGAAATGAAAAACTGTTTTTT.

Many counts were recorded for this clonotype. The J gene is TRBJ1-6, the V gene TRBV6-6; D perhaps matches TRBD1 (6 bases). Between the trimmed V and J ends, which lost 0 bases and 9 bases, there was a span of 12 bases. The CDR3 covers 15 residues. Germline CDR1 reads MNHNY; CDR2 reads SVGAGI (reference sequence). CDR3 sequence: CASSYSMGAGSPLHF. In DNA, the CDR3 is TGTGCCAGCAGTTACTCGATGGGGGCGGGTTCACCCCTCCACTTT.

The rearrangement uses TRBV28 and TRBJ1-5, with unresolved D. Trimming removed 10 bases from V and 2 bases from J, with 12 bases in between. This CDR3 has 13 amino acids. Germline loops: CDR1 MDHEN, CDR2 SYDVKM. CDR3 region: CAIQSRGNQPQHF. CDR3 sequence (DNA): TGTGCCATTCAGTCTAGGGGCAATCAGCCCCAGCATTTT.

This rearrangement joins TRBV5-1 to TRBJ1-6, with D hard to call. The CDR3 is 15 residues long. Trimming removed 0 bases at V and 8 bases at J, with 12 bases between. Germline V lookup: CDR1 SGHRS, CDR2 YFSETQ. The CDR3 spells CASSLAATPDSPLHF. The CDR3 nucleotides read TGCGCCAGCAGCTTGGCAGCGACACCCGATTCACCCCTCCACTTT.

This clonotype was seen a few times. The J gene is TRBJ1-1, the V gene TRBV3-1; D call uncertain. This CDR3 spans 15 amino acids. V gave up 3 bases and J gave up 2 bases, with 13 bases separating them. Germline loops: CDR1 LGHDT, CDR2 YNNKEL (reference sequence). CDR3 sequence: CASSHLGVGNTEAFF. The CDR3 DNA follows: TGTGCCAGCAGCCACCTTGGGGTTGGAAACACTGAAGCTTTCTTT.

This clonotype came up many times. The chain employs TRBV20-1 and TRBJ2-4, with 7 bases aligning to TRBD2. The trim removed 7 bases at V and 6 bases at J, leaving 9 bases unmatched. This CDR3 contains 13 residues. The germline CDR1 and CDR2 sequences are DFQATT and SNEGSKA (reference sequence). The CDR3 region is CSVAGDRGNIQYF. The CDR3 region has the DNA TGCAGTGTTGCGGGGGACCGGGGAAACATTCAGTACTTC.

This clonotype was seen at least ten times. This chain connects TRBV9 to TRBJ2-3, with 7 bases lining up with TRBD1. Trimming took 5 bases from V and 0 from J; bases not matched to a gene: 6. Germline CDR1 SGDLS, CDR2 YYNGEE. This CDR3 is 15 amino acids long. The CDR3, as DNA: TGTGCCAGCAGTGCCGGGACAGTTAGCACAGATACGCAGTATTTT. Encoded protein: CASSAGTVSTDTQYF.